Each of the 15 T cell receptor beta chains below was sequenced from the same sample in a study of T cell changes during pregnancy in multiple sclerosis. The protocol was immunoSEQ multiplex PCR, while the TCRdb copy is restricted to in-frame clones and leaves out a portion. The data contain more than 70,000 clones, almost 95% of them seen just once; the ten biggest clones take up around 2.3%. Sequences were derived from peripheral blood, sampled before pregnancy. The receptors were gathered from a female donor with multiple sclerosis, enrolled in a pregnancy study.

The rearrangement joins TRBV25-1 to TRBJ2-7, with D perhaps matching TRBD1 (5 bases). Germline lookup yields CDR1 MGHDK and CDR2 SYGVNS. V lost 0 bases and J lost 5, with 14 bases in between. The CDR3 totals 15 residues. CDR3: CASSEYDGTGHEQYF. The CDR3 bases are TGTGCCAGCAGTGAATATGATGGAACAGGCCACGAGCAGTACTTC.

To note about this clone: Germline is not matched at one junction end, which may reflect a read error. The chain combines TRBV7-9 with TRBJ1-2; D gene ambiguous. CDR1 is SEHNR and CDR2 is FQNEAQ in the germline V gene (reference sequence). CDR3 length equals 12 residues. The CDR3 nucleotides are TGTGCCAGCAGTCTTGAACGGGGAACTGCCAAATTC. This gives the protein CASSLERGTAKF. Looking up the rest from reference TRBV7-9 and TRBJ1-2 gives the full variable domain: DTGVSQNPRHKITKRGQNVTFRCDPISEHNRLYWYRQTLGQGPEFLTYFQNEAQLEKSRLLSDRFSAERPKGSFSTLEIQRTEQGDSAMYLCASSLERGTAKFGSGTRLTVV.

V usage is TRBV6-4 and J usage is TRBJ2-1; TRBD2 aligns across 12 bases. CDR1 is MRHNA, CDR2 SNTAGT, per germline. The V gene end was trimmed by 6 bases and the J gene end by 10 bases; junction bases not matched to a gene: 10. The CDR3 spans 15 residues. The CDR3 spells CASRTTSGSGEEQFF. The CDR3 nucleotides read TGTGCCAGCAGGACGACTAGCGGGAGTGGGGAGGAGCAGTTCTTC.

V gene TRBV28 combines with J gene TRBJ1-5, with 7 bases matching TRBD1. The V gene's germline CDR1 is MDHEN and CDR2 SYDVKM. The CDR3 extends over 15 amino acids. The V gene end was trimmed by 4 bases and the J gene end by 7 bases; junction bases not matched to a gene: 10. CDR3 sequence (DNA): TGTGCCAGCAGTTGGGCCGACAGGGCATCCCAGCCCCAGCATTTT. Protein: CASSWADRASQPQHF.

Details on this clone: One end of the junction fails to match germline, which may point to a read error. The CDR3 protein is CASSQTVYTEAFF. The CDR3 nucleotides are TGTGCTAGCAGCCAAACGGTGTACACTGAAGCTTTCTTT. The rearrangement links TRBV7-7 to TRBJ1-1, with unresolved D. Germline V gene sequence: CDR1 SSHAT, CDR2 FNYEAQ (reference sequence). CDR3 length: 13 residues.

The chain is built from TRBV9 and TRBJ1-1; weak D call: TRBD1 (5 bases). The CDR3 is made up of 16 amino acids. Trimming shortened V by 4 bases and J by 10 bases, and 26 bases separated the two germline ends. CDR1 is SGDLS, CDR2 YYNGEE, per germline. The DNA for the CDR3 is TGTGCCAGCAGCTTAGACGATGGGGCACTCCAAGCCGCAGCTTTCTTT. Protein product: CASSLDDGALQAAAFF.

This chain joins TRBV7-8 and TRBJ2-3; 8 nucleotides align to TRBD1. This CDR3 comprises 14 residues. V lost 1 base and J lost 3; bases outside the gene matches: 0. Germline V gene sequence: CDR1 SGHVS, CDR2 FQNEAQ. CDR3 nucleotide sequence: TGTGCCAGCAGCTTAGGGACAGGGACAGATACGCAGTATTTT. The encoded protein is CASSLGTGTDTQYF.

The gene calls are TRBV11-1 and TRBJ2-1; D gene uncertain. V was clipped by 2 bases and J by 0 bases, with 11 bases between them. CDR1 SGHAT and CDR2 FQDESV come from the germline V gene (reference sequence). The CDR3 contains 16 residues. CDR3 region: CASSLPAKSSYNEQFF. The DNA of the CDR3 is TGTGCCAGCAGCTTACCAGCGAAGAGCTCCTACAATGAGCAGTTCTTC.

The chain is built from TRBV5-1 and TRBJ2-7; no clear D. Germline CDR1 is SGHRS and CDR2 is YFSETQ. The CDR3 is made up of 14 amino acids. Between the trimmed V and J ends, which lost 0 bases and 0 bases, there was a span of 7 bases. CDR3 sequence (DNA): TGCGCCAGCAGCTTGGTGGAGATCTCCTACGAGCAGTACTTC. Its protein product is CASSLVEISYEQYF.

In nucleotides, the CDR3 is TGTGCCAGCAGCCCCCCGAGCGGGGAGCTGTTTTTT. This codes for CASSPPSGELFF. V usage is TRBV11-3 and J usage is TRBJ2-2; D uncertain. Germline V gene sequence: CDR1 SGHNT, CDR2 YENEEA. The CDR3 is 12 residues long. Trimming pared 5 bases from V and 7 bases from J, leaving 8 bases between.

The chain is built from TRBV6-5 and TRBJ2-2, with TRBD1 as a possible D gene (5 bases). Trimming pared 4 bases from V and 6 bases from J, leaving 15 bases between. The CDR3 contains 15 residues. Germline loops: CDR1 MNHEY, CDR2 SVGAGI. The CDR3 loop reads CASSSSWGGSGELFF. DNA of the CDR3: TGTGCCAGCAGTTCGTCCTGGGGCGGATCCGGGGAGCTGTTTTTT.

A single count supports this clone. CDR3 DNA: TGTGCCAGCAGGCCAGGGGGGCTCGGGGAAAAACTGTTTTTT. This encodes CASRPGGLGEKLFF. The V call is TRBV6-6, the J call TRBJ1-4; 7 bases align to TRBD1. CDR1 is MNHNY, CDR2 SVGAGI, per germline (reference sequence). With V trimmed by 6 bases and J by 8 bases, 9 bases remained unmatched. This CDR3 is built from 14 residues.

The rearrangement uses TRBV18 and TRBJ2-5; D unresolved. Deletions cut 3 bases from V and 5 bases from J, with 10 bases between. CDR1 is KGHSH, CDR2 LQKENI, per germline. There are 13 residues in the CDR3. CDR3 sequence reads: CASSPSRSETQYF. The CDR3, as DNA: TGTGCCAGCTCACCTTCTAGATCTGAGACCCAGTACTTC.

This sequence joins TRBV15 and TRBJ2-7, with a weak D call TRBD1 (5 bases). V was shortened by 3 bases and J by 7 bases, with 16 bases between the two germline ends. The CDR3 spans 14 residues. The germline gives CDR1 LNHNV, CDR2 YYDKDF (reference sequence). Written as DNA, the CDR3 is TGTGCCACCAGCAGGACAGACCCACTGGAAGAGCAGTACTTC. Translation: CATSRTDPLEEQYF.

The V and J genes are TRBV6-5 and TRBJ2-7; D is unclear. Trimming shortened V by 2 bases and J by 2 bases, and 13 bases separated the two germline ends. The germline CDR1 and CDR2 sequences are MNHEY and SVGAGI. This CDR3 has 15 residues. The CDR3 nucleotides are TGTGCCAGCAGTTACCGCGGTAGCAAACCCTACGAGCAGTACTTC. This codes for CASSYRGSKPYEQYF.